One sample yielded the 9 T cell receptor beta chains listed below, sequenced in a study of T cell changes during pregnancy in multiple sclerosis. Clones were sequenced by immunoSEQ multiplex PCR, and TCRdb holds only the in-frame ones, with some missing. The sample has around 15,000 clones, 84% seen once; the top ten hold about 9%. This material consisted of CD8+ T cells from peripheral blood mononuclear cells, taken in the second trimester of pregnancy. The receptors here all came from a female donor in good health, enrolled as a control in a pregnancy study.

This clone came up once. This sequence joins TRBV28 and TRBJ1-5; D call uncertain. Between the trimmed V and J ends, which lost 2 bases and 4 bases, there was a span of 12 bases. Germline V gene lookup returns CDR1 MDHEN and CDR2 SYDVKM. The length of the CDR3 is 15 residues. CDR3 DNA sequence: TGTGCCAGCAGTTTAGGGTGGGCTTCGAATCAGCCCCAGCATTTT. Amino acids: CASSLGWASNQPQHF.

This clone was counted once. The chain links TRBV5-1 to TRBJ1-1; D call uncertain. Trimming removed 4 bases from V and 4 bases from J, with 5 bases in between. The CDR3 has 11 residues. Germline-derived CDR1 and CDR2 are SGHRS and YFSETQ. The CDR3 nucleotides are TGCGCCAGCAGCGCGGGCACTGAAGCTTTCTTT. Residues: CASSAGTEAFF.

The chain links TRBV9 to TRBJ1-2; D possibly corresponds to TRBD1 (5 bases). V was shortened by 4 bases and J by 2 bases, with 15 bases between the two germline ends. The CDR3 is 15 amino acids. CDR1 is SGDLS, CDR2 YYNGEE, per germline. The CDR3 loop is CASSPNIQENYGYTF. The DNA for the CDR3 is TGTGCCAGCAGCCCTAATATACAGGAGAACTATGGCTACACCTTC.

This chain joins TRBV7-9 and TRBJ2-3; the match to TRBD2 covers 14 bases. V lost 5 bases and J lost 6; bases outside the gene matches: 13. The CDR3 consists of 18 residues. Germline V CDR1 and CDR2: SEHNR, FQNEAQ (reference sequence). The CDR3 sequence: CASSRTSGGPQVRDTQYF. CDR3 sequence (DNA): TGTGCCAGCAGCCGGACTAGCGGGGGGCCACAAGTCAGGGATACGCAGTATTTT.

The rearrangement joins TRBV7-9 to TRBJ2-5; TRBD2 is a possible D gene (5 bases). This CDR3 has 13 residues. In germline, CDR1 is SEHNR, CDR2 FQNEAQ (reference sequence). V lost 8 bases and J lost 1, with 11 bases in between. CDR3 DNA sequence: TGTGCCAGCCTCGAACGGGGCCAAGAGACCCAGTACTTC. This gives the protein CASLERGQETQYF.

Only a few counts were recorded for this clone. This chain links TRBV4-2 with TRBJ2-2, with no clear D. V dropped 1 base and J dropped 2 bases, with 5 bases sitting between them. The CDR3 is 14 residues long. Germline V gene data show CDR1 as LGHNA and CDR2 as YNFKEQ. The CDR3 here is CASSQAGNTGELFF. The CDR3 DNA reads TGTGCCAGCAGCCAAGCAGGAAACACCGGGGAGCTGTTTTTT.

The rearrangement links TRBV4-1 to TRBJ2-3; D gene ambiguous. The CDR3 runs to 16 residues. The ends were cut back, 1 base at V and 0 bases at J, with 11 bases in the middle. CDR1 is MGHRA and CDR2 is YSYEKL in the germline V gene. CDR3 DNA: TGCGCCAGCAGCCAAGGTTCCGGGTCTAGCACAGATACGCAGTATTTT. Translated: CASSQGSGSSTDTQYF.

The chain recombines TRBV6-4 with TRBJ1-1; 9 bases are a match to TRBD1. V shed 6 bases, J shed 1 base, and the junction held 0 bases outside the gene matches. CDR3 length: 13 amino acids. Germline assignment: CDR1 MRHNA and CDR2 SNTAGT. CDR3 protein: CASRDRGNTEAFF. The CDR3 bases are TGTGCCAGCAGGGACAGGGGGAACACTGAAGCTTTCTTT.

This chain's CDR3 is CSASPSSAAFF. The CDR3 DNA reads TGCAGTGCTAGCCCTTCGAGTGCAGCTTTCTTT. The chain recombines TRBV20-1 with TRBJ1-1, with D hard to call. CDR3 length: 11 amino acids. Germline-derived CDR1 and CDR2 are DFQATT and SNEGSKA (reference sequence). Trimming took 3 bases from V and 10 from J, leaving 12 bases between them.